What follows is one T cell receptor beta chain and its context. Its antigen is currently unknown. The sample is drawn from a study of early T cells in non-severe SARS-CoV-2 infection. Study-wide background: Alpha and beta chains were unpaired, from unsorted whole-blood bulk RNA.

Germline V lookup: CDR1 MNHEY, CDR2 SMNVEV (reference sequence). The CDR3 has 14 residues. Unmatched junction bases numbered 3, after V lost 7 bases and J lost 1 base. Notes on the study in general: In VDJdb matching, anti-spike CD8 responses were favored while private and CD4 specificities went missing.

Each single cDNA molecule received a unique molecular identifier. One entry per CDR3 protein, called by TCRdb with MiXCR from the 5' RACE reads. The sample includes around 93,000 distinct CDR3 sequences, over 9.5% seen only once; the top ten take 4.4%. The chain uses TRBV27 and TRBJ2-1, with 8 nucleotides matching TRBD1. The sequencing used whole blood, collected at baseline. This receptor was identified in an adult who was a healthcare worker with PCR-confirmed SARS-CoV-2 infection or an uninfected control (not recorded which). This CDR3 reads CASTYRGSYNEQFF. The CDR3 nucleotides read TGTGCCAGCACTTACAGGGGGTCCTACAATGAGCAGTTCTTC.